Listed below are T cell receptor beta chains from one sample, sequenced in a study of OX40 agonist ivuxolimab in advanced cancers. Here immunoSEQ multiplex PCR was the method, and the copy in TCRdb shows in-frame clones only, minus some. The sample yields 9,000 to 13,000 clones, roughly 80% seen once. Sequences were derived from CD4+ or CD8+ T cells sorted from blood, sampled in a trial of the OX40 agonist ivuxolimab. The receptors originated from an adult with an advanced solid tumor such as melanoma, head and neck, liver or kidney cancer. Both conserved end residues are part of each CDR3. The D gene is left open where the match is weak. Size is omitted from some rows. Given values are once, few, many or a class for expanded clones.

>-|TRBJ2-3|-|TRBV28
TGTGCCAGCAGCCAACTACAGGGAGGGGATGATGCGCAGTATTTT
CASSQLQGGDDAQYF
>once|TRBJ2-2|-|TRBV9
TGTGCCAGCAGCTTCCGGGACCCCAACACCGGGGAGCTGTTTTTT
CASSFRDPNTGELFF
>-|TRBJ1-1|-|TRBV19
TGTGCCAGTAGGCGGAAGGAGCCGAACACTGAAGCTTTCTTT
CASRRKEPNTEAFF
>-|TRBJ2-7|TRBD2|TRBV4-3
TGCGCCAGCAGCCAAGAGGTAGGGGGGACTAGCGGATCCTACGAGCAGTACTTC
CASSQEVGGTSGSYEQYF
>few|TRBJ1-1|-|TRBV10-3
TGTGCCATCGCCCAGGGAGTCGCCACTGAAGCTTTCTTT
CAIAQGVATEAFF
>-|TRBJ1-2|TRBD1|TRBV5-5
TGTGCCAGCAGCTTGTACGACAGGGGCTATGGCTACACCTTC
CASSLYDRGYGYTF
>-|TRBJ2-7|-|TRBV19
TGTGCCAGTAGAGGACGCAAAGCCCCCCTAGAGCAGTACTTC
CASRGRKAPLEQYF
>few|TRBJ2-2|-|TRBV28
TGTGCCAGCAGTTTATCCAGTCAGACCGGGGAGCTGTTTTTT
CASSLSSQTGELFF
>-|TRBJ2-5|TRBD2|TRBV15
TGTGCCACCAGCAGAGAATTCGGACTAGCGGGATTAGAGACCCAGTACTTC
CATSREFGLAGLETQYF
>few|TRBJ2-1|-|TRBV28
TGTGCCAGCAGTTCCCGGGGTGCGTACAATGAGCAGTTCTTC
CASSSRGAYNEQFF
>-|TRBJ2-7|-|TRBV13
TGTGCCAGCAAAGGGAGTACGAAAGAGCAGTACTTC
CASKGSTKEQYF
>-|TRBJ2-7|-|TRBV6-4
TGTGCCAGCAGTGACAAGGCGGCCGGAGAACAGTACTTC
CASSDKAAGEQYF
>medium-sized|TRBJ2-2|-|TRBV9
TGTGCCAGCAGCGTCAGGACCGGGGAGCTGTTTTTT
CASSVRTGELFF
>-|TRBJ1-4|-|TRBV4-2
TGTGCCAGCAGCCATCAGGCGGACAGTAATGAAAAACTGTTTTTT
CASSHQADSNEKLFF
>-|TRBJ1-3|-|TRBV6-1
TGTGCCACCGAGGACGGGCCCTCGGGAGGAAACACCATATATTTT
CATEDGPSGGNTIYF
>-|TRBJ1-4|-|TRBV7-9
TGTGCCAGCAGCTTGCAAGCAACTAATGAAAAACTGTTTTTT
CASSLQATNEKLFF